This T cell receptor (beta chain) was recovered during a study of OX40 agonist ivuxolimab in advanced cancers. Overall study findings and caveats: Both CD4+ and CD8+ T cell populations in blood had undergone clonal expansion by week 6 at 0.1 to 3.0 mg/kg.

For this clone: As yet, its antigen is unknown.

Generated by immunoSEQ multiplex PCR, the TCRdb table keeps only in-frame clones and is missing some. The sample yields 40,000 or so clones, 85% seen once. Germline values: CDR1 LNHDA, CDR2 SQIVND (reference sequence). There are 12 residues in the CDR3. V was cut by 5 bases and J by 3 bases, with 8 bases left in between. The starting material was CD4+ or CD8+ T cells sorted from blood, obtained in a trial of the OX40 agonist ivuxolimab. The rearrangement joins TRBV19 to TRBJ2-7; no clear D gene. This TCR came from an adult with an advanced solid tumor such as melanoma, head and neck, liver or kidney cancer. The CDR3 DNA reads as TGTGCCAGTAGTGCGAGCTACTACGAGCAGTACTTC. Its translation is CASSASYYEQYF.